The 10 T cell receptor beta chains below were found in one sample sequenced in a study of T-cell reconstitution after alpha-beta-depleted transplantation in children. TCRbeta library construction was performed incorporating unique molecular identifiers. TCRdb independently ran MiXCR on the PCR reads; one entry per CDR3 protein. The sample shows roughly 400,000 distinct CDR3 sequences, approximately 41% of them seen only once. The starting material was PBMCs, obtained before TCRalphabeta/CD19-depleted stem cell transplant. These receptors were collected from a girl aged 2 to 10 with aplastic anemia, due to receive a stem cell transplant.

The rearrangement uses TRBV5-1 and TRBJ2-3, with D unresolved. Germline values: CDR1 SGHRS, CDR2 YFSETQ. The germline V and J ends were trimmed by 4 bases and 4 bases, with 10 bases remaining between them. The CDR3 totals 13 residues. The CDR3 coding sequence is TGCGCCAGCAGCCAATTCGAAGCAGATACGCAGTATTTT. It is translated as CASSQFEADTQYF.

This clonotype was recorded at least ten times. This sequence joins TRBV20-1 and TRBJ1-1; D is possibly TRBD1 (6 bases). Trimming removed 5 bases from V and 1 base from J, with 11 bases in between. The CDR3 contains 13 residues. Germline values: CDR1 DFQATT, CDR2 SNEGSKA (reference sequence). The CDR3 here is CSALQGGNTEAFF. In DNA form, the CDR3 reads TGCAGTGCTCTACAGGGAGGGAACACTGAAGCTTTCTTT.

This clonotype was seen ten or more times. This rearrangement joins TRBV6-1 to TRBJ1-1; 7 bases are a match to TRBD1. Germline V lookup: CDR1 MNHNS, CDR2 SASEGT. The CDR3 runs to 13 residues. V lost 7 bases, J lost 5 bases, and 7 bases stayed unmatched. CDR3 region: CASNPTGNTEAFF. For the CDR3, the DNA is TGTGCCAGCAACCCGACAGGGAATACTGAAGCTTTCTTT.

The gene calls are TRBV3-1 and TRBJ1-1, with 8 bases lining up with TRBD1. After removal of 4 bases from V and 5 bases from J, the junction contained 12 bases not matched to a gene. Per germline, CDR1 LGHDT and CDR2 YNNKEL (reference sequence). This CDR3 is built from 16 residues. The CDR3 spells CASSPEMGQEGTEAFF. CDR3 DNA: TGTGCCAGCAGCCCTGAAATGGGACAGGAGGGAACTGAAGCTTTCTTT.

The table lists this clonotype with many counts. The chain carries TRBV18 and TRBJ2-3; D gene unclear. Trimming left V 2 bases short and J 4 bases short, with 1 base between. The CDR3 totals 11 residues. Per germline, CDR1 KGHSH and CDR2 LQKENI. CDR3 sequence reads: CASSPADTQYF. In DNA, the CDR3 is TGTGCCAGCTCACCAGCAGATACGCAGTATTTT.

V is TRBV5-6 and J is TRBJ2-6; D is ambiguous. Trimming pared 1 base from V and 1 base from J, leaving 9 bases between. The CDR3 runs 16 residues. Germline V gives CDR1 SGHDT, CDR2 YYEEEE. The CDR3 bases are TGTGCCAGCAGCTTGTTAGGGCTGTCTGGGGCCAACGTCCTGACTTTC. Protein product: CASSLLGLSGANVLTF.

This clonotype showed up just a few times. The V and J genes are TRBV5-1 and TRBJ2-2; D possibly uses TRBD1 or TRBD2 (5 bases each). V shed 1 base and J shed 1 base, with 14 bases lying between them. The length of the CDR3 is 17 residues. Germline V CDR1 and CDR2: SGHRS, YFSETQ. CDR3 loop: CASSLTLAGGNTGELFF. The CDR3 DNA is TGCGCCAGCAGCTTGACGCTAGCTGGGGGGAACACCGGGGAGCTGTTTTTT.

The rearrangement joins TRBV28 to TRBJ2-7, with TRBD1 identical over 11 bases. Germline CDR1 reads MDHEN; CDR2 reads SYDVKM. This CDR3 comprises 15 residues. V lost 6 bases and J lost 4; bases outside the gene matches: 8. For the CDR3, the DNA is TGTGCCAGCAGGGGGGACAGGGGGGGAAGTTACGAGCAGTACTTC. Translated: CASRGDRGGSYEQYF.

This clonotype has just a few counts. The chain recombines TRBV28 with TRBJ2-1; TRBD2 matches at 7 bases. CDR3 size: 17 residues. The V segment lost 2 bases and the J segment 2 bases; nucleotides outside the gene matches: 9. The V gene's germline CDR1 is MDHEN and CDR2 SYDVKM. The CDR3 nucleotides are TGTGCCAGCAGTTTAGAGCTGGCGGGAGTACCCTACAATGAGCAGTTCTTC. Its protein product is CASSLELAGVPYNEQFF.

The CDR3 DNA reads as TGCAGCGTTGGGTGGCTAGCGGGAGGAGAGACCCAGTACTTC. It translates to CSVGWLAGGETQYF. The chain is built from TRBV29-1 and TRBJ2-5, with TRBD2 identical over 11 bases. CDR1 and CDR2 (germline): SQVTM, ANQGSEA. This CDR3 is built from 14 residues. V lost 4 bases to trimming and J lost 4 bases; unmatched junction nucleotides: 5. Full variable domain (remainder filled in from reference TRBV29-1 and TRBJ2-5): SAVISQKPSRDICQRGTSLTIQCQVDSQVTMMFWYRQQPGQSLTLIATANQGSEATYESGFVIDKFPISRPNLTFSTLTVSNMSPEDSSIYLCSVGWLAGGETQYFGPGTRLLVL.